This T cell receptor (beta chain) was documented in a study of blood T cell repertoires in COVID-19. Overall study: PBMCs, B-cell-depleted T cells, or T cells were the source of the cDNA or gDNA that made up the material.

The germline gives CDR1 MGHRA, CDR2 YSYEKL. V was clipped by 4 bases and J by 4 bases; unmatched bases: 7. The length of the CDR3 is 16 residues. Source study methods: For nucleated cells, counts were estimated from reference gene primer amplification. TCRdb's copy holds only in-frame clones and misses some; the assay was immunoSEQ multiplex PCR. V, J and clone size are taken as reported in that table, and D and trimming were inferred from the DNA itself. This sample carries approximately 97,000 clones, 90% of them seen once, and the ten largest clones take 1.7%. The J gene is TRBJ1-1, the V gene TRBV4-1, with 12 bases fitting TRBD1. This TCR derives from a man in his fifties or sixties with acute or convalescent COVID-19. Sequencing input: peripheral blood. CDR3 sequence: CASSRPGQGAFTEAFF. The CDR3 DNA reads as TGCGCCAGCAGCCGTCCGGGACAGGGGGCTTTCACTGAAGCTTTCTTT.